This T cell receptor beta chain derives from a study of T-cell memory formation after mild COVID-19. Study background: Largely donor-specific TCR clusters were found.

This clonotype was observed at least ten times. V was trimmed by 4 bases and J by 8 bases, leaving 13 bases between them. The CDR3 spans 14 residues. CDR1 and CDR2 (germline): SGHRS, YFSETQ. Barcoded TCR alpha and TCR beta cDNA libraries with UMIs came from 5'RACE using constant-segment primers. TCRdb recomputed calls from the 5' RACE reads with MiXCR, one row per CDR3 protein. Seen here are some 130,000 distinct CDR3 sequences, 5% to 6.5% observed once, and the top ten hold approximately 2.3%. The sequenced sample consisted of PBMCs or a T cell subset sorted from them (not recorded which). V is TRBV5-1 and J is TRBJ1-6; weak D call: TRBD1 (5 bases). The source is an adult woman who had mild COVID-19 (a few samples of this study predate the infection). Cell type and time point are not known. The DNA for the CDR3 is TGCGCCAGCAGCCCGGGACGCCAGTATTCACCCCTCCACTTT. Protein product: CASSPGRQYSPLHF.